This is a list of T cell receptor beta chains from one sample in a study of T cell responses to AZD1222 COVID-19 vaccine. Sequencing was performed with immunoSEQ multiplex PCR; in TCRdb, only in-frame clones are kept and a portion is missing. The sample includes approximately 110,000 clones, roughly nine tenths of them seen just once. Sequencing was performed on peripheral blood, taken on day 0 of AZD1222 vaccination. The receptors were gathered from an adult in good health. Both conserved end residues are part of each CDR3. The order of the fields is J gene, clone size, V gene, D gene, CDR3 DNA, CDR3 protein. A D gene is named only where the DNA matches it firmly. Part of the rows lack a size; the others show once, few, many or a class for expanded clones.

>TRBJ2-2|.|TRBV18|.
TGTGCCAGCTCGGAAGGACAGTCATACACCGGGGAGCTGTTTTTT
CASSEGQSYTGELFF
>TRBJ2-2|.|TRBV20-1|.
TGCAGTGCCCCCTCCACCGGGGAGCTGTTTTTT
CSAPSTGELFF
>TRBJ2-2|few|TRBV4-3|.
TGCGCCAGCAGCCAAGTCAGGGGTGGCACCGGGGAGCTGTTTTTT
CASSQVRGGTGELFF
>TRBJ2-5|.|TRBV6-5|.
TGTGCCAGCAGTTACCTAGGGACCCAGTACTTC
CASSYLGTQYF
>TRBJ1-2|.|TRBV4-2|TRBD1
TGTGCCAGCAGCACAGGACAGGGGGGGGATGGCTACACCTTC
CASSTGQGGDGYTF
>TRBJ2-3|once|TRBV5-8|.
TGTGCCAGCAGCGAAGAATCAACTAGCACAGATACGCAGTATTTT
CASSEESTSTDTQYF
>TRBJ1-6|.|TRBV7-9|.
TGTGCCAGCAGCTTAGAAGGTCAGGGTTCACCCCTCCACTTT
CASSLEGQGSPLHF
>TRBJ1-2|.|TRBV14|.
TGTGCCAGCAGTCCCGACAGGCTCTATGGCTACACCTTC
CASSPDRLYGYTF
>TRBJ2-7|.|TRBV3-1/TRBV3-2|TRBD2
TGTGCCAGCAGCCCTTCGGGCGGGAGGGTTCAATACGAGCAGTACTTC
CASSPSGGRVQYEQYF
>TRBJ1-5|.|TRBV7-9|TRBD1
TGTGCCAGCAGCTTAGGGGACAGCGGCAATCAGCCCCAGCATTTT
CASSLGDSGNQPQHF